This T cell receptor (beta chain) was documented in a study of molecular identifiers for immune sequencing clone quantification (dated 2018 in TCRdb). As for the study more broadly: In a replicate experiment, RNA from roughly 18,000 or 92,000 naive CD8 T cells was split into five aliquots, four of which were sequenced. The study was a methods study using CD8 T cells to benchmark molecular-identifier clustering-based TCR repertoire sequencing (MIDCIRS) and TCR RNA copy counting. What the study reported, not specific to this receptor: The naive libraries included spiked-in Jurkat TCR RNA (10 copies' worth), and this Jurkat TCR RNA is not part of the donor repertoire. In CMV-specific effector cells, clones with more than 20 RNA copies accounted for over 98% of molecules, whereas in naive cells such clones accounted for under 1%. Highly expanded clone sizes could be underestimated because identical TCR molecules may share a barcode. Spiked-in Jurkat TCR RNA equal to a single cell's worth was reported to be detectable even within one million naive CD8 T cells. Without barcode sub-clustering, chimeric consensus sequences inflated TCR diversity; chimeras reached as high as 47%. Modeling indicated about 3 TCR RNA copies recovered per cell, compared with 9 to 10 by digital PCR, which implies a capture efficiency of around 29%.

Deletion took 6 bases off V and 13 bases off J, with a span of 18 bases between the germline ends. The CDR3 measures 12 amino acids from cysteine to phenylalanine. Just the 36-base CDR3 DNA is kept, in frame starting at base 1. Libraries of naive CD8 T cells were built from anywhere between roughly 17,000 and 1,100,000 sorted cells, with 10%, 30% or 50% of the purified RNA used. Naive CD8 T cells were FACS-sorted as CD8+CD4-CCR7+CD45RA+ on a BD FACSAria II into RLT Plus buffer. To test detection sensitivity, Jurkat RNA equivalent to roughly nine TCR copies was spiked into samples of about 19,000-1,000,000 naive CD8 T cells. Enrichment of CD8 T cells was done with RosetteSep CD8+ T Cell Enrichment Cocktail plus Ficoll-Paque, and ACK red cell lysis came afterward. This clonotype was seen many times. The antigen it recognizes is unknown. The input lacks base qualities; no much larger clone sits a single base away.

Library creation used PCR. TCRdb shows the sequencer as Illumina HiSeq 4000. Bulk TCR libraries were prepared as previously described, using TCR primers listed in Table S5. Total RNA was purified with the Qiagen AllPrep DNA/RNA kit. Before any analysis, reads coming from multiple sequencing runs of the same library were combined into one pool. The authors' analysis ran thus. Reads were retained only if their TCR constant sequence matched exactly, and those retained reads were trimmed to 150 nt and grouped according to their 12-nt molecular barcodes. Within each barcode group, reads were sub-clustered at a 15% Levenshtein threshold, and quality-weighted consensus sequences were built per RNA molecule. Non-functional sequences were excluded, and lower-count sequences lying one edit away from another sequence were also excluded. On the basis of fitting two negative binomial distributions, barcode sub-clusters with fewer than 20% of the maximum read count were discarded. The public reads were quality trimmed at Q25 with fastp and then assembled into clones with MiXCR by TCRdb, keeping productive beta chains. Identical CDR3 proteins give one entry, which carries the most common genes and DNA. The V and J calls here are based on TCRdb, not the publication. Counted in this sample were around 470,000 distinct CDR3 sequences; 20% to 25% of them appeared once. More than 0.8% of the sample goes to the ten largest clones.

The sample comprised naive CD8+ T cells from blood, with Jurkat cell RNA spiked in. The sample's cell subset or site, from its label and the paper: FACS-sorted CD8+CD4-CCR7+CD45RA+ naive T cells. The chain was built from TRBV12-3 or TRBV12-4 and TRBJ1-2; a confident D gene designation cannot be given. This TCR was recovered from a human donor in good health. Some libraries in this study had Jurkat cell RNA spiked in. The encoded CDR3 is CASSPTGEDATF. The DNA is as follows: TGTGCCAGCAGCCCCACCGGCGAGGACGCCACCTTC.